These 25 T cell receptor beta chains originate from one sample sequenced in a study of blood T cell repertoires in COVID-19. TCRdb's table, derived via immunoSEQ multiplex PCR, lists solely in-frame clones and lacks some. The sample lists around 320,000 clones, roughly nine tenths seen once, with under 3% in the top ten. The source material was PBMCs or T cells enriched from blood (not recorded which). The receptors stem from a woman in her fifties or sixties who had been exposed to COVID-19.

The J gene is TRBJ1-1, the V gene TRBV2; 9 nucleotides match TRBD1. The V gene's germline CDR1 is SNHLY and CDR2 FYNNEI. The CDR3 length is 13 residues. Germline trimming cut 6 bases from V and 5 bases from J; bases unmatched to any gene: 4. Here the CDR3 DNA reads TGTGCCAGCAGGTTGACAGGGGGGACTGAAGCTTTCTTT. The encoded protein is CASRLTGGTEAFF.

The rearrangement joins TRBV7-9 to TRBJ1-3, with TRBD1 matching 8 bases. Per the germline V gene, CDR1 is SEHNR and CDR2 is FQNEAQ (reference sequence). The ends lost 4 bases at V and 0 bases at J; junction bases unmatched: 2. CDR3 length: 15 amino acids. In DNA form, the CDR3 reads TGTGCCAGCAGCTCAGGGGGCCTCTCTGGAAACACCATATATTTT. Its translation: CASSSGGLSGNTIYF.

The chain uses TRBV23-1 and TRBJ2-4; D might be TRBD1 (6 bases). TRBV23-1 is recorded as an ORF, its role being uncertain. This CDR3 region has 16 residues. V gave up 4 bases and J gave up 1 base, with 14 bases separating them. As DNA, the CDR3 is TGCGCCAGCAGTCGCGCCGGGACAATGGCCAAAAACATTCAGTACTTC. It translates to CASSRAGTMAKNIQYF.

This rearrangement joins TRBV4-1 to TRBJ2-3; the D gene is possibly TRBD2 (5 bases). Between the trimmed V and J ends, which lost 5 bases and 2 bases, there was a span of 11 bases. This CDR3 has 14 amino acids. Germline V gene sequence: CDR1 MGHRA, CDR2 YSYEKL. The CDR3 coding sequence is TGCGCCAGCAGCGCACGGGATCTCACAGATACGCAGTATTTT. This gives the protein CASSARDLTDTQYF.

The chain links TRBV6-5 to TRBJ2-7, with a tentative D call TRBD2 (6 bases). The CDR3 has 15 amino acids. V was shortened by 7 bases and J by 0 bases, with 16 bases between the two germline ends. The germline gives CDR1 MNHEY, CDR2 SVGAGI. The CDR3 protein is CASTEGLASSYEQYF. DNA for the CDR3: TGTGCCAGCACGGAGGGGTTGGCCTCCTCCTACGAGCAGTACTTC.

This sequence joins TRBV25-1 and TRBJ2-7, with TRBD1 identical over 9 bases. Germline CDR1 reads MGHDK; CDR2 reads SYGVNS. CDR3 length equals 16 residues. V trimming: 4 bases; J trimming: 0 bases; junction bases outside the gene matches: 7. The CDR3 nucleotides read TGTGCCAGCAGTGGGTACGGACAGGGGAGCTCCTACGAGCAGTACTTC. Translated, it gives CASSGYGQGSSYEQYF.

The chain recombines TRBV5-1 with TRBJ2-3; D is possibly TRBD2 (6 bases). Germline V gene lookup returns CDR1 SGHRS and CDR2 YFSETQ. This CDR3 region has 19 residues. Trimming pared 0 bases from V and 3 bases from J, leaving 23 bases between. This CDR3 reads CASSLAPRGAGKLTDTQYF. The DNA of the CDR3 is TGCGCCAGCAGCTTGGCCCCACGGGGTGCGGGGAAATTGACAGATACGCAGTATTTT.

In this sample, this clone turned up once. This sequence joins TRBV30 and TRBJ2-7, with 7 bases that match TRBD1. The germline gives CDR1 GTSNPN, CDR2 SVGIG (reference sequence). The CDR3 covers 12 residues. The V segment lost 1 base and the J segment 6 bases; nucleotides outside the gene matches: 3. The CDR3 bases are TGTGCCTGGAGTGGACAGGGACGCGAGCAGTACTTC. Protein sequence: CAWSGQGREQYF.

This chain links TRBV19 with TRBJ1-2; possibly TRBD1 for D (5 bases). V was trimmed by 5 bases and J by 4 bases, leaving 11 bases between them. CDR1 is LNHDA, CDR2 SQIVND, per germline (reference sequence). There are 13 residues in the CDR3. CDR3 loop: CASSQGRVYGYTF. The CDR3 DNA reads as TGTGCCAGTAGTCAGGGAAGAGTCTATGGCTACACCTTC. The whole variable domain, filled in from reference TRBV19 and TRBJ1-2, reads DGGITQSPKYLFRKEGQNVTLSCEQNLNHDAMYWYRQDPGQGLRLIYYSQIVNDFQKGDIAEGYSVSREKKESFPLTVTSAQKNPTAFYLCASSQGRVYGYTFGSGTRLTVV.

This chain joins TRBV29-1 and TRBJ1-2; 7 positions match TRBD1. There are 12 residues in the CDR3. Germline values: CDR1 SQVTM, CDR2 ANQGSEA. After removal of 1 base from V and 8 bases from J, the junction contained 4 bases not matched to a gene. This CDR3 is CSVEGQGLGYTF. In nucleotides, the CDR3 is TGCAGCGTTGAAGGACAGGGTTTGGGCTACACCTTC.

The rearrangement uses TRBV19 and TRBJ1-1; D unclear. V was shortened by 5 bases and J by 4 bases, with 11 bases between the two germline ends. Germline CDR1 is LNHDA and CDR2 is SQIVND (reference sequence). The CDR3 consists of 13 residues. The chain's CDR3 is CASSYSRGTEAFF. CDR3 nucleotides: TGTGCCAGTAGTTACTCACGGGGCACTGAAGCTTTCTTT.

The CDR3 region has the DNA TGTGCCAGTCGGGACTCGGCAACTAATGAAAAACTGTTTTTT. Residues: CASRDSATNEKLFF. The V call is TRBV19, the J call TRBJ1-4, with TRBD1 as a possible D gene (5 bases). The germline CDR1 and CDR2 sequences are LNHDA and SQIVND (reference sequence). V was shortened by 8 bases and J by 0 bases, with 10 bases between the two germline ends. CDR3 length: 14 amino acids.

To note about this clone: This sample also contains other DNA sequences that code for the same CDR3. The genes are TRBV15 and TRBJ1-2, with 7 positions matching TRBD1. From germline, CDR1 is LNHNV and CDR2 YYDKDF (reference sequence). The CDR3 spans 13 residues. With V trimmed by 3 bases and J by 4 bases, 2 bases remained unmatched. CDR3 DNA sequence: TGTGCCACCAGCAGGGGGACAGTCTATGGCTACACCTTC. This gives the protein CATSRGTVYGYTF.

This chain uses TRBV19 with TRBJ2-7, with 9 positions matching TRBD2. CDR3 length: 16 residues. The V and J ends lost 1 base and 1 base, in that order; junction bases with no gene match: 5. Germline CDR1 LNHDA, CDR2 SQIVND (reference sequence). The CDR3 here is CASSIALAGTSYEQYF. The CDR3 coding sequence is TGTGCCAGTAGTATAGCTCTAGCGGGGACTTCCTACGAGCAGTACTTC. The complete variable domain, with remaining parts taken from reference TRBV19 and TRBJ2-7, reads DGGITQSPKYLFRKEGQNVTLSCEQNLNHDAMYWYRQDPGQGLRLIYYSQIVNDFQKGDIAEGYSVSREKKESFPLTVTSAQKNPTAFYLCASSIALAGTSYEQYFGPGTRLTVT.

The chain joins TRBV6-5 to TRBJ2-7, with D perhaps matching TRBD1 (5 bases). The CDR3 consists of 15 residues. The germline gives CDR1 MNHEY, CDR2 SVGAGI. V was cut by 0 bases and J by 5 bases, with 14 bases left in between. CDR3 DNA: TGTGCCAGCAGTTACTCGAGGCAGGGATTGGACGAGCAGTACTTC. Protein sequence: CASSYSRQGLDEQYF.

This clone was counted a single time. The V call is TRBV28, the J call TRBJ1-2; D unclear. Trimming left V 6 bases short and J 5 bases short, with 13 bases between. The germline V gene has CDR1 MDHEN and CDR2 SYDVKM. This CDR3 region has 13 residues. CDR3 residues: CASSPRSDYGYTF. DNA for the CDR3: TGTGCCAGCAGCCCGAGGAGCGATTATGGCTACACCTTC.

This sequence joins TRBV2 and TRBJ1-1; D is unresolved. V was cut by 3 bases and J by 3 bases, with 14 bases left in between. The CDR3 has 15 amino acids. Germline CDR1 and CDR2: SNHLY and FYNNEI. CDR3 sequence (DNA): TGTGCCAGCAGTGACAGGACGCCCGGGGACACTGAAGCTTTCTTT. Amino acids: CASSDRTPGDTEAFF.

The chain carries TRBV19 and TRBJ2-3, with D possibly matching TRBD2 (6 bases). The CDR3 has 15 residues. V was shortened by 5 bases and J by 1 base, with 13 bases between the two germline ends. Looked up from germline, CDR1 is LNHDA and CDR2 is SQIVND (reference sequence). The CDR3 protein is CASSEGRGGTDTQYF. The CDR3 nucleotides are TGTGCCAGTAGTGAAGGGCGGGGAGGCACAGATACGCAGTATTTT.

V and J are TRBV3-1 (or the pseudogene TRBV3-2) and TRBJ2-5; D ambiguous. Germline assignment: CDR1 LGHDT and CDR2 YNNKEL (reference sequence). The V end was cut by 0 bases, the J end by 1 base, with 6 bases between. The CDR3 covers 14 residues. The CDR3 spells CASSQDTVQETQYF. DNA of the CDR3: TGTGCCAGCAGCCAAGATACAGTCCAAGAGACCCAGTACTTC.

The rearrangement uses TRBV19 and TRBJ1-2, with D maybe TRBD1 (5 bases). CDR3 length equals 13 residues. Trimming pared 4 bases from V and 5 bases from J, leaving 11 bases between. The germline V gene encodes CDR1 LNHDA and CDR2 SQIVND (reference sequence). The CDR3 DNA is TGTGCCAGTAGTACGCGACAGTATTATGGCTACACCTTC. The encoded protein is CASSTRQYYGYTF.

The CDR3 bases are TGTGCCTGGAGCGTATGGGGCAGTGGGACTGAAGCTTTCTTT. Translation gives CAWSVWGSGTEAFF. This chain connects TRBV30 to TRBJ1-1, with TRBD1 as a possible D gene (5 bases). The CDR3 is 14 amino acids. V lost 3 bases, J lost 5 bases, and 16 bases lay in between. From germline, CDR1 is GTSNPN and CDR2 SVGIG (reference sequence).

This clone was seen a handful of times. The CDR3 DNA sequence: TGTGCCAGCTCGAGACCAGGGTACTATGGCTACACCTTC. It yields the protein CASSRPGYYGYTF. The rearrangement uses TRBV28 and TRBJ1-2; D might be TRBD1 (5 bases). Germline V lookup: CDR1 MDHEN, CDR2 SYDVKM. Trimming pared 8 bases from V and 3 bases from J, leaving 13 bases between. The CDR3 spans 13 residues.

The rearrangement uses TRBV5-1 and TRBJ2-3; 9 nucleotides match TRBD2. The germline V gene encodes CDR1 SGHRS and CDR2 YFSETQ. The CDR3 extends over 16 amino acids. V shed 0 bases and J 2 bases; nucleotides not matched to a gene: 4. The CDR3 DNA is TGCGCCAGCAGCTTGGCCCGCGGGGGGGACACAGATACGCAGTATTTT. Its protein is CASSLARGGDTDTQYF.

Written as DNA, the CDR3 is TGTGCCAGCAGCGGGACAGGGCAGAAAATCTACGAGCAGTACTTC. Amino acid sequence: CASSGTGQKIYEQYF. The rearrangement joins TRBV2 to TRBJ2-7; 9 bases are a match to TRBD1. The CDR3 totals 15 residues. The V and J ends lost 6 bases and 3 bases, in that order; junction bases with no gene match: 9. Germline assignment: CDR1 SNHLY and CDR2 FYNNEI.

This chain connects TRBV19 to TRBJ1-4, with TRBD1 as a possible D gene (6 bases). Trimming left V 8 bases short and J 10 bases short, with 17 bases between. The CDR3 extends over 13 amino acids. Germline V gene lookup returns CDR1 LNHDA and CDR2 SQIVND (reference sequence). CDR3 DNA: TGTGCCAGTCGACAGGCCGCCGAGGGAAAACTGTTTTTT. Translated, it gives CASRQAAEGKLFF.